This T cell receptor (beta chain) was recorded in a study of T cell responses to AZD1222 COVID-19 vaccine. Notes on the study in general: Spike was spanned by vaccine-associated CD4 TCRs, with dominance at 160-218 and 743-854.

A note on this clone: Its specificity is unknown.

Some clones are missing from TCRdb's copy, which holds only in-frame ones; the method was immunoSEQ multiplex PCR. The sample shows approximately 73,000 clones, 82% of them seen only once. This clonotype was sampled from an adult in good health. The sample here was peripheral blood, taken on day 0 of AZD1222 vaccination.

CDR3 DNA sequence: TGTGCCAGCAGCTTACAAGGACAGCTTCTTTCTGGGGCCAACGTCCTGACTTTC. Its translation: CASSLQGQLLSGANVLTF. This rearrangement joins TRBV7-2 to TRBJ2-6, with a possible D match to TRBD1 (6 bases). Germline V gene sequence: CDR1 SGHTA, CDR2 FQGNSA. The V gene lost 2 bases and the J gene lost 1 base, with 15 bases spanning the gap. The CDR3 is 18 residues long.